The clone carrying this TCR beta chain was seen once. Its antigen is currently unknown. Repertoires were generated with immunoSEQ multiplex PCR, while TCRdb's copy carries only in-frame clones and drops some. The sample shows about 120,000 clones, 93% of them seen only once. The CDR3 totals 16 residues. CDR1 and CDR2 (germline): SGHNT, YYREEE (reference sequence). The junction had 8 bases not matched to a gene; V was cut back by 0 bases and J by 2 bases. This sample is drawn from a study of siplizumab effects on memory and regulatory T cells. Notes on the study in general: Of the proliferating CD4+ or CD8+ clones, roughly 80-96% lacked a naive or memory phenotype that could be assigned. There appeared to be greater diversity in naive T cells than in memory cells, and naive T cells seemed major contributors to the alloresponse. Most alloreactive clones went unmapped to unstimulated subsets; only a minor fraction mapped.

The sample consisted of non-Treg CD4+ T cells sorted from blood. The clonotype comes from a human donor in good health. The chain links TRBV5-4 to TRBJ2-7; 7 positions agree with TRBD2. The CDR3 nucleotides are TGTGCCAGCAGCTTGGAACCTAGCGGTGTTGCCTACGAGCAGTACTTC. Residues: CASSLEPSGVAYEQYF.